The source of this T cell receptor beta chain is a study of blood T cell repertoires in COVID-19. Background on the study: Acute and convalescent COVID-19 specimens originated in the United States, Italy and Spain.

The CDR3 covers 15 residues. Germline V gene data show CDR1 as SGHRS and CDR2 as YFSETQ. Trimming pared 4 bases from V and 1 base from J, leaving 13 bases between. Original methodology: Amplification with reference gene primers provided the estimates of nucleated cell counts. Profiling relied on immunoSEQ multiplex PCR, and the TCRdb table lists in-frame clones only, not all of them. V, J and clone size derive from that table, while D and trimming were established from the DNA sequence. The sample includes about 240,000 clones, around nine tenths of them seen just once. The receptor was isolated from a woman between 65 and 79 years old with active or convalescent COVID-19. The chain uses TRBV5-1 and TRBJ2-3; D assignment may be TRBD1 or TRBD2 (6 bases each). Source material: peripheral blood. The CDR3 loop reads CASSLGGGGTDTQYF. The CDR3 coding sequence is TGCGCCAGCAGCCTGGGGGGCGGGGGCACAGATACGCAGTATTTT.